These T cell receptor beta chains were read from a single sample in a study of beta chain features in type 1 diabetes. Libraries were prepared by immunoSEQ multiplex PCR; TCRdb keeps only in-frame clonotypes and omits some of them. The sample has some 660,000 clones, over 13% seen once; the top ten hold 0.035% to 0.045%. Sample: naive CD4+ T cells from blood. Receptors were obtained from a man aged 18-30 years with type 1 diabetes. Both conserved end residues are part of each CDR3. D genes are given only for firm matches. Clone size is shown for a subset of rows, as once, few, many or a class of expanded clone.

- few TRBJ2-7 TRBV30 TGTGCCTGGGGAGGGGGTTACGAGCAGTACTTC CAWGGGYEQYF
- few TRBJ2-2 TRBV29-1 TGCAGCGTTCGACGAGACCTCACCGGGGAGCTGTTTTTT CSVRRDLTGELFF
TRBD1 few TRBJ2-5 TRBV10-3 TGTGCCATCAGAGGGGGCTCAGAGACCCAGTACTTC CAIRGGSETQYF
- few TRBJ2-2 TRBV5-1 TGCGCCAGCAGCTGGGCGGTTAACACCGGGGAGCTGTTTTTT CASSWAVNTGELFF
TRBD1 few TRBJ2-7 TRBV7-9 TGTGCCAGCAGCTATACCGGGACAGACCCCTACGAGCAGTACTTC CASSYTGTDPYEQYF
- - TRBJ2-1 TRBV18 TGTGCCAGCTCCCACGGTGACAATGAGCAGTTCTTC CASSHGDNEQFF
- - TRBJ1-2 TRBV28 TGTGCCAGCAGTTTGGATCTTGGGAGGGGTCAGAACTATGGCTACACCTTC CASSLDLGRGQNYGYTF
TRBD1 - TRBJ2-7 TRBV2 TGTGCCAGCATCACCGGGACAGGGAGCTACGAGCAGTACTTC CASITGTGSYEQYF
- few TRBJ1-5 TRBV30 TGTGCCTGGAGTGGGGAAATTATGGATCTTCCCCAGCATTTT CAWSGEIMDLPQHF
- - TRBJ2-7 TRBV30 TGTGCCTGGAGTGACAGGCCCCCCTCGGAGCAGTACTTC CAWSDRPPSEQYF
- few TRBJ2-4 TRBV7-2 TGTGCCAGCAGCCCGCGGGGACCCAAAAACATTCAGTACTTC CASSPRGPKNIQYF
TRBD1 few TRBJ1-6 TRBV7-9 TGTGCCAGCAGCCGTTCAGGGGGCTTAAGCTCCTATAATTCACCCCTCCACTTT CASSRSGGLSSYNSPLHF
- few TRBJ2-3 TRBV29-1 TGCAGCGTTAGACAGTCTAGCACAGATACGCAGTATTTT CSVRQSSTDTQYF
- few TRBJ1-1 TRBV5-4 TGTGCCAGCAGCTTGGCCGGGTCGGTACAGAAGAACACTGAAGCTTTCTTT CASSLAGSVQKNTEAFF
TRBD1 - TRBJ2-1 TRBV6-1 TGTGCCAGCAGAGCCGGGACAGACTCCTACAATGAGCAGTTCTTC CASRAGTDSYNEQFF
- - TRBJ1-2 TRBV4-1 TGCGCCAGCAGCCAAGTAGGCGGCACATCCACTCGGGGCTACACCTTC CASSQVGGTSTRGYTF
TRBD1 - TRBJ2-3 TRBV6-6 TGTGCCAGCAGCCTAACGACAGGGACAGATACGCAGTATTTT CASSLTTGTDTQYF
- - TRBJ2-7 TRBV30 TGTGCCTGGAGTACGTCCTACGAGCAGTACTTC CAWSTSYEQYF
- - TRBJ2-3 TRBV9 TGTGCCAGCAGCGTCACGCCACTCAGCACAGATACGCAGTATTTT CASSVTPLSTDTQYF
- - TRBJ1-2 TRBV5-6 TGTGCCAGCAGCCCGGAGGACAACTATGGCTACACCTTC CASSPEDNYGYTF
- few TRBJ2-7 TRBV4-3 TGCGCCAGCAGCCAATGGGCTCTGGGTATACGTTCCTACGAGCAGTACTTC CASSQWALGIRSYEQYF
- - TRBJ1-1 TRBV5-1 TGCGCCAGCAGCTTGGGGATTGGTGGGACTGAAGCTTTCTTT CASSLGIGGTEAFF
- - TRBJ2-1 TRBV5-4 TGTGCCAAATTTATCGGGGGTTCCTACAATGAGCAGTTCTTC CAKFIGGSYNEQFF
- - TRBJ2-5 TRBV27 TGTGCCAGCAGTCCCTCGAACGACATACAAGAGACCCAGTACTTC CASSPSNDIQETQYF
TRBD2 - TRBJ2-1 TRBV7-2 TGTGCCAGCAGGCCCGAGGTTTCTAGCGGGCACTACAATGAGCAGTTCTTC CASRPEVSSGHYNEQFF
- - TRBJ1-1 TRBV6-5 TGTGCCAGCAGAACCGGGACAATGAACACTGAAGCTTTCTTT CASRTGTMNTEAFF
- - TRBJ2-4 TRBV6-6 TGTGCCAGCAGGGTGGACACGGCGAAGAACATTCAGTACTTC CASRVDTAKNIQYF
TRBD1 - TRBJ1-2 TRBV9 TGTGCCAGCAGCGTGCAGGGGGCAGTTGGCTACACCTTC CASSVQGAVGYTF
- - TRBJ1-1 TRBV25-1 - CASSDVWERGTEAFF
- - TRBJ1-1 TRBV2 TGTGCCAGCAGCTCCCTGACTACGAACACTGAAGCTTTCTTT CASSSLTTNTEAFF
- - TRBJ1-5 TRBV19 TGTGCCAGTAGAGCAGGCGGTGGGGATAGCAATCAGCCCCAGCATTTT CASRAGGGDSNQPQHF
- - TRBJ2-3 TRBV7-2 TGTGCCAGCACCGGGTTGGCAGATACGCAGTATTTT CASTGLADTQYF
TRBD1 few TRBJ2-5 TRBV6-5 TGTGCCAGCAGTTACGGACAGGTCAAAGAGACCCAGTACTTC CASSYGQVKETQYF
- few TRBJ1-1 TRBV10-3 TGTGCCATCAGTGAGGGCCGGGGTGCTGAAGCTTTCTTT CAISEGRGAEAFF
TRBD1 few TRBJ2-1 TRBV5-1 TGCGCCAGCACCCCCACCGGGACAGGTAGAGGGAATGAGCAGTTCTTC CASTPTGTGRGNEQFF
TRBD2 few TRBJ2-1 TRBV10-3 TGTGCCATCAGCCCGGATCCGGGGGGGAACAATGAGCAGTTCTTC CAISPDPGGNNEQFF
- few TRBJ2-2 TRBV5-1 TGCGCCAGCAGCTTCGGGGGCCCGGGAACCGGGGAGCTGTTTTTT CASSFGGPGTGELFF
TRBD1 few TRBJ2-7 TRBV4-2 TGTGCCAGCAGCCCGGGACAGACGGTAACCTACGAGCAGTACTTC CASSPGQTVTYEQYF
TRBD2 - TRBJ2-1 TRBV4-2 TGTGCCAGCAGCCAAGAACTGCGCGGGGGGGCCCCTGAGCAGTTCTTC CASSQELRGGAPEQFF
- - TRBJ2-5 TRBV6-6 TGTGCCAGCAGTTTTGGTGGACAAGAGACCCAGTACTTC CASSFGGQETQYF
- - TRBJ2-3 TRBV2 TGTGCCAGGGAGGGCCAAGATACGCAGTATTTT CAREGQDTQYF
TRBD2 few TRBJ2-3 TRBV12-5 TGTGCTAGTGGTTCGACTGCGTTTAGCGGGAGGACGCAGTATTTT CASGSTAFSGRTQYF
TRBD2 - TRBJ2-2 TRBV7-9 TGTGCCAGCAGCTTATATTCAGCGGGGGTAGGCACCGGGGAGCTGTTTTTT CASSLYSAGVGTGELFF
- few TRBJ2-1 TRBV9 TGTGCCAGCAGCGTAGTGCAGGGTAGTTCCTACAATGAGCAGTTCTTC CASSVVQGSSYNEQFF
- - TRBJ1-5 TRBV5-1 TGCGCCAGCAGCCCGGGGCCAGATCAGCCCCAGCATTTT CASSPGPDQPQHF
- few TRBJ1-1 TRBV30 TGTGCCTGGAGTGCTGGGGCTAACACTGAAGCTTTCTTT CAWSAGANTEAFF
TRBD1 - TRBJ2-7 TRBV15 TGTGCCACCAGCGGGGGGACAGGAAACTACGAGCAGTACTTC CATSGGTGNYEQYF
- - TRBJ2-7 TRBV29-1 TGCAGCGTTAAGACGGGGACCTACGAGCAGTACTTC CSVKTGTYEQYF
- - TRBJ2-5 TRBV7-9 TGTGCCAGCAGCCGATTGCAGGAGACCCAGTACTTC CASSRLQETQYF
TRBD2 - TRBJ2-1 TRBV6-4 TGTGCCAGCAGTGAGGAGCGGGGGGGCCGGCAGTTCTTC CASSEERGGRQFF